This T cell receptor (beta chain) was recorded in a study of blood T cells in healthy people across ages. With a J-beta primer mix and a sample-barcoded 5' primer, a second PCR ran about 7 to 11 cycles. TCRdb reanalysed the 5' RACE reads using MiXCR and keeps one entry per CDR3 protein. This table holds nearly 800,000 distinct CDR3 sequences, 56% found once. Germline V gene data show CDR1 as SEHNR and CDR2 as FQNEAQ (reference sequence). V trimming: 5 bases; J trimming: 10 bases; junction bases outside the gene matches: 2. The CDR3 runs 11 residues. Sequencing was performed on blood. The sequence came from a man between 40 and 49 years old in good health. This rearrangement joins TRBV7-9 to TRBJ2-1; 7 bases map to TRBD2. CDR3 bases: TGTGCCAGCAGCCCGACTAGCGAGCAGTTCTTC. Its protein product is CASSPTSEQFF.